The T cell receptor (beta chain) under discussion was sequenced for a study of yellow fever vaccine responses in identical twins. This clonotype was found a few times. No antigen is known for it. TCRdb re-called the RT-PCR reads with MiXCR, one entry per CDR3 protein. The table lists under 8,500 distinct CDR3 sequences, approximately 86% of them singletons, with more than 1% in the top ten. The V segment lost 0 bases and the J segment 2 bases; nucleotides outside the gene matches: 1. Germline lookup yields CDR1 LGHNA and CDR2 YNFKEQ. This CDR3 has 15 amino acids. General study findings and limits: Twins' T cell vaccine responses reportedly looked partly convergent, partly personalized.

The sample was T cells from blood (PBMCs), unsorted or a sorted subset (not recorded which), taken before or after yellow fever vaccination (not recorded which). The V gene is TRBV4-2, the J gene TRBJ1-3; 7 nucleotides align to TRBD1. The TCR comes from a young woman who received the yellow fever vaccine. This CDR3 reads CASSQETGTGNTIYF. The DNA of the CDR3 is TGTGCCAGCAGCCAAGAGACAGGGACTGGAAACACCATATATTTT.